One TCR beta chain is described in this entry. The entry originates in a study of T cells in Graves' hyperthyroidism and ophthalmopathy. Subjects aged 18 to 65 presented with newly diagnosed hyperthyroidism of less than 2 months' duration. Authors of the study amplified TCR beta CDR3 regions from RNA transcripts. HTBI primers were employed in a first-round RT-PCR of the TCR CDR3. TCRdb re-called the multiplex PCR reads with MiXCR, one entry per CDR3 protein. The sample consists of hundreds of thousands of distinct CDR3 sequences, approximately 14% of them appearing once. The germline gives CDR1 LNHNV, CDR2 YYDKDF (reference sequence). The CDR3 extends over 15 amino acids. The V gene lost 3 bases and the J gene lost 4 bases, with 12 bases spanning the gap.

This chain links TRBV15 with TRBJ2-2, with D maybe TRBD2 (5 bases). The sequence was obtained from a woman under 40 with Graves' hyperthyroidism that later progressed to Graves' ophthalmopathy. Source material: blood. CDR3 DNA sequence: TGTGCCACCAGCAGGTCCGTGACTATCACCGGGGAGCTGTTTTTT. It encodes CATSRSVTITGELFF.